The 24 T cell receptor beta chains listed next were all sequenced from one sample in a study of cytomegalovirus exposure and HLA in healthy donors. The PCR ran on 60 Vbeta and 13 Jbeta primers. Using immunoSEQ multiplex PCR, the repertoire was profiled, and TCRdb retains in-frame clones only, with some absent. The profile shows some 89,000 clones, roughly 80% of them singletons. Sequenced: PBMCs. Receptor source: a woman in her 30s in good health and CMV-seronegative.

V usage is TRBV7-9 and J usage is TRBJ2-2; TRBD2 aligns across 8 bases. The CDR3 runs to 14 residues. The V and J ends lost 8 bases and 7 bases, in that order; junction bases with no gene match: 9. From germline, CDR1 is SEHNR and CDR2 FQNEAQ (reference sequence). This chain's CDR3 is CASLKRELGGELFF. CDR3 coding DNA: TGTGCCAGCCTGAAGCGGGAGTTGGGCGGGGAGCTGTTTTTT.

The chain carries TRBV4-3 and TRBJ2-3; D gene uncertain. V lost 0 bases to trimming and J lost 2 bases, with 12 bases between them. Germline CDR1 LGHNA, CDR2 YSLEER. The CDR3 is 16 amino acids. The CDR3 spells CASSQDRDFYTDTQYF. The CDR3 region has the DNA TGCGCCAGCAGCCAAGATAGAGACTTTTACACAGATACGCAGTATTTT.

This sequence joins TRBV10-2 and TRBJ1-5; 11 nucleotides align to TRBD1. Germline V gene lookup returns CDR1 WSHSY and CDR2 SAAADI. Germline trimming cut 4 bases from V and 1 base from J; bases unmatched to any gene: 6. This CDR3 contains 17 residues. The CDR3 region is CASSGGQGVGSNQPQHF. The CDR3 DNA sequence: TGCGCCAGCAGTGGGGGACAGGGGGTAGGAAGCAATCAGCCCCAGCATTTT.

This clone was picked up one time. The V call is TRBV7-2, the J call TRBJ1-6; tentative D call: TRBD1 (6 bases). CDR3 length: 18 amino acids. The V and J ends lost 6 bases and 0 bases respectively, with 18 bases between them. Germline CDR1 is SGHTA and CDR2 is FQGNSA. CDR3 DNA sequence: TGTGCCAGCAGGCGCTCCTCTCAGGGGAGCTCCTATAATTCACCCCTCCACTTT. It specifies CASRRSSQGSSYNSPLHF.

The rearrangement links TRBV6-9 to TRBJ2-1, with 11 bases aligning to TRBD2. Germline values: CDR1 MNHGY, CDR2 SVAAGI. After removal of 11 bases from V and 3 bases from J, the junction contained 21 bases not matched to a gene. This CDR3 has 19 residues. The CDR3 DNA sequence: TGTGCCCGCTTGGGGGCACTAGCGGGAGATTTAGGGGGCTACAATGAGCAGTTCTTC. Amino acid sequence: CARLGALAGDLGGYNEQFF.

The chain links TRBV28 to TRBJ1-5; D may be TRBD1 (5 bases). Germline lookup yields CDR1 MDHEN and CDR2 SYDVKM. V was shortened by 8 bases and J by 7 bases, with 15 bases between the two germline ends. This CDR3 contains 13 residues. The CDR3 loop is CASRWGERQPQHF. The CDR3 region has the DNA TGTGCCAGCCGCTGGGGGGAGCGACAGCCCCAGCATTTT.

This clone was detected once. The V call is TRBV28, the J call TRBJ2-2, with D unresolved. Per germline, CDR1 MDHEN and CDR2 SYDVKM. CDR3 length: 12 amino acids. Deletions cut 7 bases from V and 7 bases from J, with 10 bases between. CDR3 DNA: TGTGCCAGCAATATTCGGGTCGGGGAGCTGTTTTTT. This encodes CASNIRVGELFF.

V and J are TRBV6-6 and TRBJ2-2; maybe TRBD2 (7 bases). CDR3 length: 16 residues. Germline loops: CDR1 MNHNY, CDR2 SVGAGI (reference sequence). V lost 5 bases, J lost 7 bases, and 20 bases lay in between. CDR3 sequence (DNA): TGTGCCAGCAGTAAGGGGGGGGAGGCATGGCGCGGGGAGCTGTTTTTT. It specifies CASSKGGEAWRGELFF.

The chain employs TRBV30 and TRBJ2-2; TRBD2 matches at 7 bases. J lost 6 bases, V lost 5 bases, and 6 bases had no gene match. The germline CDR1 and CDR2 sequences are GTSNPN and SVGIG (reference sequence). This CDR3 contains 13 residues. The CDR3 region is CAWGLVSAGELFF. Written as DNA, the CDR3 is TGTGCCTGGGGACTAGTATCTGCCGGGGAGCTGTTTTTT.

This clone was counted a few times. The J gene is TRBJ1-1, the V gene TRBV27, with a possible D match to TRBD1 (5 bases). The CDR3 loop spans 14 amino acids. Trimming pared 10 bases from V and 1 base from J, leaving 16 bases between. The germline V gene encodes CDR1 MNHEY and CDR2 SMNVEV (reference sequence). CDR3 region: CATQVRQTNTEAFF. The CDR3 nucleotides are TGTGCCACCCAAGTGAGACAGACGAACACTGAAGCTTTCTTT.

The V call is TRBV7-6, the J call TRBJ2-1; 10 bases are a match to TRBD2. The germline V gene encodes CDR1 SGHVS and CDR2 FNYEAQ. CDR3 length: 15 residues. The V segment lost 1 base and the J segment 7 bases; nucleotides outside the gene matches: 4. The CDR3 loop reads CASSLEGLADNEQFF. The CDR3 DNA reads as TGTGCCAGCAGCTTAGAAGGACTAGCGGATAATGAGCAGTTCTTC. The entire variable domain, with the rest obtained from reference TRBV7-6 and TRBJ2-1, is as follows: GAGVSQSPRYKVTKRGQDVALRCDPISGHVSLYWYRQALGQGPEFLTYFNYEAQQDKSGLPNDRFSAERPEGSISTLTIQRTEQRDSAMYRCASSLEGLADNEQFFGPGTRLTVL.

The chain joins TRBV7-8 to TRBJ1-1; D is possibly TRBD1 (6 bases). V dropped 5 bases and J dropped 4 bases, with 11 bases sitting between them. The CDR3 contains 13 residues. CDR1 and CDR2 (germline): SGHVS, FQNEAQ. CDR3 residues: CASSTRTATEAFF. The CDR3 bases are TGTGCCAGCAGCACAAGGACAGCCACTGAAGCTTTCTTT.

The count of this clone is one. The J gene is TRBJ1-5, the V gene TRBV5-8; perhaps TRBD1 as D (6 bases). CDR1 is SGHTS and CDR2 is YDEGEE in the germline V gene. The CDR3 loop spans 17 amino acids. V lost 4 bases to trimming and J lost 0 bases, with 17 bases between them. CDR3 protein: CASSRYVGQNSNQPQHF. The CDR3 DNA sequence: TGTGCCAGCAGCCGCTACGTCGGACAGAATAGCAATCAGCCCCAGCATTTT.

V gene TRBV4-1 combines with J gene TRBJ1-4; the D gene is possibly TRBD1 (5 bases). Deletions cut 0 bases from V and 0 bases from J, with 11 bases between. The CDR3 is 17 amino acids. The germline CDR1 and CDR2 sequences are MGHRA and YSYEKL. In nucleotides, the CDR3 is TGCGCCAGCAGCCAAGATCTAGGGGCGGCAACTAATGAAAAACTGTTTTTT. Its protein is CASSQDLGAATNEKLFF.

V usage is TRBV6-5 and J usage is TRBJ2-7, with 7 bases identical to TRBD2. Trimming cost V 3 bases and J 5 bases; bases outside gene matches: 7. The CDR3 extends over 14 amino acids. CDR1 and CDR2 from the germline V gene are MNHEY and SVGAGI. CDR3 loop: CASSYLTGGDEQYF. CDR3 in DNA: TGTGCCAGCAGTTATTTAACGGGAGGTGACGAGCAGTACTTC.

This clone was detected only once. The chain combines TRBV30 with TRBJ2-7; 7 bases agree with TRBD2. Germline V lookup: CDR1 GTSNPN, CDR2 SVGIG (reference sequence). This CDR3 contains 14 residues. Trimming took 0 bases from V and 0 from J; bases not matched to a gene: 2. CDR3 in DNA: TGTGCCTGGAGTGTAGCGGGGACCTCCTACGAGCAGTACTTC. Its translation is CAWSVAGTSYEQYF.

V gene TRBV6-5 combines with J gene TRBJ1-3; unclear D gene. The germline V gene has CDR1 MNHEY and CDR2 SVGAGI. There are 14 residues in the CDR3. The V and J ends lost 6 bases and 0 bases respectively, with 9 bases between them. CDR3 sequence (DNA): TGTGCCAGCAGGTTTCAGAACTCTGGAAACACCATATATTTT. Amino acid sequence: CASRFQNSGNTIYF.

The rearrangement links TRBV28 to TRBJ2-5; D might be TRBD2 (5 bases). CDR3 length equals 15 residues. The germline V and J ends were trimmed by 1 base and 0 bases, with 9 bases remaining between them. Germline V lookup: CDR1 MDHEN, CDR2 SYDVKM. The CDR3 protein is CASSLFSAYQETQYF. In nucleotides, the CDR3 is TGTGCCAGCAGTTTATTTAGCGCCTACCAAGAGACCCAGTACTTC.

The gene calls are TRBV4-1 and TRBJ2-2, with 7 bases that match TRBD1. The ends lost 1 base at V and 0 bases at J; junction bases unmatched: 8. Germline V CDR1 and CDR2: MGHRA, YSYEKL. There are 18 residues in the CDR3. As DNA, the CDR3 is TGCGCCAGCAGCCAAGGCATCATTGGGACAGCGAACACCGGGGAGCTGTTTTTT. Protein product: CASSQGIIGTANTGELFF.

This sequence joins TRBV11-3 and TRBJ2-7; perhaps TRBD2 as D (5 bases). The CDR3 has 14 amino acids. CDR1 SGHNT and CDR2 YENEEA come from the germline V gene. Trimming shortened V by 1 base and J by 3 bases, and 10 bases separated the two germline ends. CDR3 loop: CASSLGPGSYEQYF. The CDR3 region has the DNA TGTGCCAGCAGCTTAGGGCCGGGAAGCTACGAGCAGTACTTC.

The rearrangement joins TRBV9 to TRBJ2-7; 7 nucleotides line up with TRBD2. Germline loops: CDR1 SGDLS, CDR2 YYNGEE. J gave up 2 bases and V 3 bases, and 8 bases lay outside the gene matches. The CDR3 is 15 residues long. CDR3 nucleotide sequence: TGTGCCAGCAGCGCGATGAGCGGGGATACCTACGAGCAGTACTTC. This translates into CASSAMSGDTYEQYF.

This clone was recorded only once. The chain joins TRBV2 to TRBJ1-2; the D gene is possibly TRBD1 (5 bases). This CDR3 region has 13 residues. Germline V gives CDR1 SNHLY, CDR2 FYNNEI. Between the trimmed V and J ends, which lost 10 bases and 4 bases, there was a span of 16 bases. CDR3 residues: CAILPDSLYGYTF. DNA of the CDR3: TGTGCCATCCTCCCCGACAGCCTCTATGGCTACACCTTC. Complete variable domain (other parts from reference TRBV2 and TRBJ1-2): EPEVTQTPSHQVTQMGQEVILRCVPISNHLYFYWYRQILGQKVEFLVSFYNNEISEKSEIFDDQFSVERPDGSNFTLKIRSTKLEDSAMYFCAILPDSLYGYTFGSGTRLTVV.

Concerning this clone itself: One end of the junction varies from germline; a read error may be responsible. The rearrangement joins TRBV7-9 to TRBJ2-5; TRBD1 agrees at 8 bases. The CDR3 loop spans 15 amino acids. From germline, CDR1 is SEHNR and CDR2 FQNEAQ (reference sequence). The CDR3 here is CSSSRETGAQETQYF. CDR3 nucleotides: TGTTCCAGCAGCCGGGAGACAGGGGCACAAGAGACCCAGTACTTC.

The genes are TRBV10-3 and TRBJ2-7, with a possible D match to TRBD1 (5 bases). Germline CDR1 is ENHRY and CDR2 is SYGVKD. CDR3 size: 14 residues. V was cut by 10 bases and J by 6 bases, with 22 bases left in between. This CDR3 reads CATKTPQGRGEQYF. The DNA of the CDR3 is TGTGCCACCAAAACCCCCCAGGGTCGCGGCGAGCAGTACTTC.